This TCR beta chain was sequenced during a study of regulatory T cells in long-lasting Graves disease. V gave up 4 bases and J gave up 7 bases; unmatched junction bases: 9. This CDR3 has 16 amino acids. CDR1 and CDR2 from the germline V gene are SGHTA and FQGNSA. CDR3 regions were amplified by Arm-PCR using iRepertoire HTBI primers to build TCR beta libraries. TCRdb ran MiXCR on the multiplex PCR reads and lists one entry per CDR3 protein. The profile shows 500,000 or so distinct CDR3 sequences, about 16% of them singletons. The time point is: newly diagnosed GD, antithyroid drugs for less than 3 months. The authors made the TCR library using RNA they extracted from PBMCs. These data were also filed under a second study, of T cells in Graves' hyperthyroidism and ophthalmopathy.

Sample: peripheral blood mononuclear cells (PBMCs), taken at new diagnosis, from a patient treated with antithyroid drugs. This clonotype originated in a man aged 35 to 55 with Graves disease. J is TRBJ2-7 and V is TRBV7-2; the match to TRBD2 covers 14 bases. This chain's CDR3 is CASSSRTSGRWGEQYF. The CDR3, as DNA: TGTGCCAGCAGCTCTCGGACTAGCGGGAGGTGGGGGGAGCAGTACTTC.